This T cell receptor (beta chain) was captured in a study of cytomegalovirus exposure and HLA in healthy donors. Trimming cost V 6 bases and J 5 bases, with 13 bases left between them. This CDR3 has 13 amino acids. In germline, CDR1 is KGHSH, CDR2 LQKENI. The PCR employed 60 Vbeta primers together with 13 Jbeta primers. Measured with immunoSEQ multiplex PCR; TCRdb has only the in-frame clones, and not every one. The sample carries 140,000 or so clones, around 80% recorded once. Sequencing was performed on PBMCs. This TCR came from a boy between 2 and 15 years old in good health and CMV-seronegative. The chain is built from TRBV18 and TRBJ1-1; D remains unclear. This CDR3 reads CASSPAPGTEAFF. Here the CDR3 DNA reads TGTGCCAGCTCCCCGGCCCCGGGAACTGAAGCTTTCTTT.